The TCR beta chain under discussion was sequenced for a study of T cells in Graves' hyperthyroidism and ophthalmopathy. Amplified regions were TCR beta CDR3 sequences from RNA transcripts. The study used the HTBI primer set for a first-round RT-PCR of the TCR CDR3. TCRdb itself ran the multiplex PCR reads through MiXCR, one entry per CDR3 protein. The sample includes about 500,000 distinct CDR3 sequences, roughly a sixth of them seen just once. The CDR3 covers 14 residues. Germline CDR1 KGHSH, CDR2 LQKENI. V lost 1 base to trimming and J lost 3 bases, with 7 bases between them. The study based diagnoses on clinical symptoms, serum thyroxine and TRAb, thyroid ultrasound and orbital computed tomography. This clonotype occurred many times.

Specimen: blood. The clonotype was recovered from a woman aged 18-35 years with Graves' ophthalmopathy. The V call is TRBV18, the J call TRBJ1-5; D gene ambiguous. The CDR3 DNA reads TGTGCCAGCTCACCACGGACGAACAATCAGCCCCAGCATTTT. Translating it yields CASSPRTNNQPQHF.